The T cell receptor (beta chain) described here comes from a study of T cell changes during pregnancy in multiple sclerosis. This table comes from immunoSEQ multiplex PCR, and its TCRdb copy is limited to in-frame clones, with some not included. The sample lists some 39,000 clones, around 91% occurring once. The sample consisted of CD4+ T cells from peripheral blood mononuclear cells, taken in the second trimester of pregnancy. The receptor was isolated from a female donor in good health, enrolled as a control in a pregnancy study.

The CDR3, as DNA: TGTGCCAGCAGCCCGAGGGCGGCCCGAGGGGAGACCCAGTACTTC. Translating it yields CASSPRAARGETQYF. The rearrangement uses TRBV7-2 and TRBJ2-5; D is perhaps TRBD2 (5 bases). V was shortened by 5 bases and J by 5 bases, with 18 bases between the two germline ends. CDR3 length: 15 amino acids. Germline loops: CDR1 SGHTA, CDR2 FQGNSA.